This T cell receptor (beta chain) derives from a study of ipilimumab plus nivolumab after autologous stem cell transplantation. For the study at large: Median doses per patient: roughly five ipilimumab, under 10 nivolumab.

TCRdb's table, derived via immunoSEQ multiplex PCR, lists solely in-frame clones and lacks some. The table includes more than 13,000 clones, 65% to 80% detected once. Patients got 3 mg/kg IV nivolumab weeks 1, 4, 7, 10, then biweekly through week 26. This clonotype was obtained from a male donor with primary mediastinal lymphoma. The sequencing here drew on PBMCs, taken in a trial of ipilimumab plus nivolumab as post-transplant consolidation.

This CDR3 reads CASSPQSSYEQYF. As DNA, the CDR3 is TGCGCCAGCAGCCCTCAGAGCTCCTACGAGCAGTACTTC. The chain recombines TRBV5-1 with TRBJ2-7, with D hard to call. The CDR3 covers 13 residues. Trimming left V 4 bases short and J 0 bases short, with 8 bases between. Per germline, CDR1 SGHRS and CDR2 YFSETQ.